Listed here are 14 T cell receptor beta chains from one sample, sequenced in a study of response to subunit inactivated influenza vaccine. Each CDR3 protein is one row after TCRdb ran MiXCR on the RT-PCR reads. The sample contains about 500,000 distinct CDR3 sequences, 16% of which appear only once. The sample consisted of CD4+ T cells sorted from PBMCs, taken approximately 25 months after vaccination. The receptors were sampled from a man aged 45-69 years who received an inactivated influenza vaccine.

This clonotype came up a few times. This chain connects TRBV19 to TRBJ2-1; TRBD2 agrees at 9 bases. CDR1 is LNHDA and CDR2 is SQIVND in the germline V gene (reference sequence). V shed 3 bases, J shed 6 bases, and the junction held 6 bases outside the gene matches. This CDR3 contains 15 residues. The CDR3 sequence: CASSIGLAGTNEQFF. CDR3 DNA: TGTGCCAGTAGTATTGGTCTAGCGGGGACCAATGAGCAGTTCTTC.

The chain links TRBV20-1 to TRBJ1-1; no clear D gene. Germline V gives CDR1 DFQATT, CDR2 SNEGSKA (reference sequence). Trimming left V 3 bases short and J 0 bases short, with 11 bases between. The CDR3 is 14 amino acids. This CDR3 reads CSASRQEMNTEAFF. The CDR3 DNA sequence: TGCAGTGCTAGTCGGCAAGAAATGAACACTGAAGCTTTCTTT.

This clonotype was observed a few times. The V and J genes are TRBV4-3 and TRBJ2-5, with TRBD1 matching 9 bases. The CDR3 totals 16 residues. The V segment lost 0 bases and the J segment 6 bases; nucleotides outside the gene matches: 8. Germline CDR1 and CDR2: LGHNA and YSLEER. CDR3 sequence reads: CASSQDLAQGAQTQYF. CDR3 DNA: TGCGCCAGCAGCCAAGATCTGGCACAGGGGGCGCAGACCCAGTACTTC.

The chain uses TRBV20-1 and TRBJ1-6; D may be TRBD1 (5 bases). The CDR3 is made up of 16 amino acids. V shed 3 bases and J shed 0 bases, with 12 bases lying between them. In germline, CDR1 is DFQATT, CDR2 SNEGSKA (reference sequence). CDR3 DNA sequence: TGCAGTGCTAGGCGCGGGGGTAGCTCCTATAATTCACCCCTCCACTTT. The encoded protein is CSARRGGSSYNSPLHF.

This clonotype was counted a few times. V gene TRBV7-9 combines with J gene TRBJ2-5; 10 bases match TRBD2. With V trimmed by 5 bases and J by 6 bases, 6 bases remained unmatched. The length of the CDR3 is 14 residues. Germline CDR1 and CDR2: SEHNR and FQNEAQ (reference sequence). Here the CDR3 reads CASSQGTSAQTQYF. The DNA for the CDR3 is TGTGCCAGCAGCCAAGGGACTAGCGCCCAGACCCAGTACTTC.

This chain joins TRBV29-1 and TRBJ2-1, with D possibly TRBD1 on 5 matching bases. Trimming took 4 bases from V and 6 from J, leaving 22 bases between them. This CDR3 is built from 16 residues. From germline, CDR1 is SQVTM and CDR2 ANQGSEA. CDR3 DNA sequence: TGCAGCGTTGGGAGACGGAATCGATTAAGGGGCAATGAGCAGTTCTTC. It is translated as CSVGRRNRLRGNEQFF.

This clonotype has only a few counts. The CDR3 region is CASSPHMGSYEQYF. CDR3 bases: TGCGCCAGCAGCCCCCACATGGGGTCCTACGAGCAGTACTTC. The rearrangement joins TRBV5-1 to TRBJ2-7, with D uncertain. CDR3 length equals 14 residues. With 4 bases removed from V and 1 base from J, the gap between germline ends came to 12 bases. Germline V gene sequence: CDR1 SGHRS, CDR2 YFSETQ.

The chain links TRBV5-1 to TRBJ2-7, with a weak D call TRBD1 (6 bases). CDR1 is SGHRS and CDR2 is YFSETQ in the germline V gene. V was pared by 1 base and J by 0 bases, with 14 bases between. The CDR3 runs 16 residues. The CDR3 region is CASSLRRTESSYEQYF. The CDR3, as DNA: TGCGCCAGCAGCTTGAGGAGGACAGAAAGCTCCTACGAGCAGTACTTC.

The V and J genes are TRBV20-1 and TRBJ2-7, with 8 bases fitting TRBD1. CDR1 and CDR2 (germline): DFQATT, SNEGSKA (reference sequence). The CDR3 spans 14 residues. The V and J ends lost 5 bases and 0 bases, in that order; junction bases with no gene match: 6. The CDR3 DNA reads TGCAGTGCTTCGACAGGGGCTAGCTCCTACGAGCAGTACTTC. Its translation is CSASTGASSYEQYF.

This clonotype came up a few times. The rearrangement uses TRBV9 and TRBJ2-1, with 8 bases that match TRBD1. V gave up 0 bases and J gave up 2 bases; unmatched junction bases: 4. Germline V lookup: CDR1 SGDLS, CDR2 YYNGEE. The CDR3 contains 16 residues. Here the CDR3 reads CASSVGQGAAYNEQFF. The DNA of the CDR3 is TGTGCCAGCAGCGTAGGGCAGGGGGCGGCCTACAATGAGCAGTTCTTC.

This clonotype has only a few counts. The rearrangement joins TRBV2 to TRBJ1-6; 7 bases are shared with TRBD1. This CDR3 is 17 amino acids long. Unmatched junction bases numbered 12, after V lost 0 bases and J lost 10 bases. Germline V gene data show CDR1 as SNHLY and CDR2 as FYNNEI. Here the CDR3 reads CASSEATGVGVSSPLHF. CDR3 nucleotides: TGTGCCAGCAGTGAAGCTACAGGGGTAGGAGTGAGCTCACCCCTCCACTTT.

This chain links TRBV6-2 or TRBV6-3 with TRBJ2-2, with 7 positions matching TRBD1. Trimming cost V 8 bases and J 4 bases; bases outside gene matches: 7. The CDR3 sequence is 14 residues long. The germline gives CDR1 MNHEY, CDR2 SVGEGT. The CDR3 DNA reads as TGTGCCAGCCAGGGGGAGATCTTCACCGGGGAGCTGTTTTTT. It translates to CASQGEIFTGELFF.

The chain uses TRBV10-3 and TRBJ1-2, with 9 positions matching TRBD1. The ends lost 4 bases at V and 5 bases at J; junction bases unmatched: 20. CDR1 and CDR2 (germline): ENHRY, SYGVKD. The CDR3 runs to 19 residues. The CDR3 DNA is TGTGCCATCAGTGCCAATGTGGCGGAGGGACAGGGTTATCGGTATGGCTACACCTTC. Its translation: CAISANVAEGQGYRYGYTF.

This clonotype was observed a handful of times. The chain links TRBV20-1 to TRBJ2-6; 7 nucleotides align to TRBD1. The V gene's germline CDR1 is DFQATT and CDR2 SNEGSKA (reference sequence). This CDR3 contains 16 residues. Trimming at V came to 3 bases and at J to 1 base, leaving 6 bases not matched to a gene. DNA of the CDR3: TGCAGTGCTAGGAGGGACAGTGGTTCTGGGGCCAACGTCCTGACTTTC. Its protein is CSARRDSGSGANVLTF.